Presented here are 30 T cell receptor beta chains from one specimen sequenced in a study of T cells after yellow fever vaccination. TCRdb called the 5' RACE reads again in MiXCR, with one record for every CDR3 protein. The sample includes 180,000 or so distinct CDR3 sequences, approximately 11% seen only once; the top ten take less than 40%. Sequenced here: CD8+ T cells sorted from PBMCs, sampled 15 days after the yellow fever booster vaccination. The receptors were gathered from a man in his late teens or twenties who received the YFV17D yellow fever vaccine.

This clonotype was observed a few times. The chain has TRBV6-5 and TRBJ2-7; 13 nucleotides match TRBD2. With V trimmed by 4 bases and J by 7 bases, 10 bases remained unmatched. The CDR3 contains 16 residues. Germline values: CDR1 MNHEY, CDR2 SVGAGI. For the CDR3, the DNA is TGTGCCAGCAGTTTTCGTATCGGACTAGCGGGGGCTGAGCAGTACTTC. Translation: CASSFRIGLAGAEQYF.

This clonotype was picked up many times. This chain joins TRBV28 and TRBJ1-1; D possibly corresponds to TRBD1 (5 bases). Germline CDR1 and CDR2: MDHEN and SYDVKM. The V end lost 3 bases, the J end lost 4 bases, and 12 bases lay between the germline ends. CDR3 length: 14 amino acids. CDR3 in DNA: TGTGCCAGCAGTTTCTTTGGGGCGCGCACTGAAGCTTTCTTT. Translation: CASSFFGARTEAFF.

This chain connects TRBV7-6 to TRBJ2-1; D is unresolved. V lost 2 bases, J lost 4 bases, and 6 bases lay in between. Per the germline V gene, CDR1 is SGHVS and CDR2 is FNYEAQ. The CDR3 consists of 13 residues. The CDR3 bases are TGTGCCAGCAGCTTACCAGCGTACAATGAGCAGTTCTTC. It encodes CASSLPAYNEQFF.

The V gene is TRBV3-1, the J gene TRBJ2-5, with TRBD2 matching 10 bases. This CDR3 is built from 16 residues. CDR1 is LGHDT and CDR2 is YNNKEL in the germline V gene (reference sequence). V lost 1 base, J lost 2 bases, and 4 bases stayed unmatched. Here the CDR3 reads CASSQVTSGAQETQYF. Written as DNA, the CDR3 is TGTGCCAGCAGCCAAGTCACTAGCGGGGCTCAAGAGACCCAGTACTTC.

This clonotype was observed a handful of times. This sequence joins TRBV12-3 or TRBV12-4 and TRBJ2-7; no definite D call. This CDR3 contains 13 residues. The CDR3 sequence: CASTLGRLYEQYV. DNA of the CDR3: TGTGCCAGCACTTTAGGGCGTCTCTACGAGCAGTACGTC.

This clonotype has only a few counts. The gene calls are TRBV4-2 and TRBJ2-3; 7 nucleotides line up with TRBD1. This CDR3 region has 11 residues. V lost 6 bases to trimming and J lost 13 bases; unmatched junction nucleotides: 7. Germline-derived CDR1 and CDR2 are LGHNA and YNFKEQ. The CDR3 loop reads CASSPGTDKYF. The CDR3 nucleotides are TGTGCCAGCAGTCCCGGGACAGACAAGTATTTT.

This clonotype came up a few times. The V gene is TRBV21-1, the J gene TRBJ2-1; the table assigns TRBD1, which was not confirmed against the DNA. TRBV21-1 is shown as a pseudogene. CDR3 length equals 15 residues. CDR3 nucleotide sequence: TGTGCCAGCAGCAGGGGACAGGGGAAAGACAATGAGCAGTTCTTC. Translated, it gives CASSRGQGKDNEQFF.

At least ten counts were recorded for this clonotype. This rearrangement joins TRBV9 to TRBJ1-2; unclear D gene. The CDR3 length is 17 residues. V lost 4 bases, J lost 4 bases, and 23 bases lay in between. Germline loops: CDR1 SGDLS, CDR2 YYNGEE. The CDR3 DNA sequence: TGTGCCAGCAGCCCCCATAGTGGACCGTACCCTCCCTATGGCTACACCTTC. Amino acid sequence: CASSPHSGPYPPYGYTF.

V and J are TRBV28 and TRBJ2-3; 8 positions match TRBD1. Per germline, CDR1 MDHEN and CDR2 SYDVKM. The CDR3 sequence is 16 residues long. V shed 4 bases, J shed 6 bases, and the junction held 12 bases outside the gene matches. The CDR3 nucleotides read TGTGCCAGCAGTTCAGTAGCAGGGGGCATCTTGGATACGCAGTATTTT. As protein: CASSSVAGGILDTQYF.

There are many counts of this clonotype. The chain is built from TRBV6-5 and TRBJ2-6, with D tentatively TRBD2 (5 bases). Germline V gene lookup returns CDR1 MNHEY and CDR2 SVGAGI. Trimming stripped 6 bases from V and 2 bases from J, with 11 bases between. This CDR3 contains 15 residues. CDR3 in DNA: TGTGCCAGCAGCCTAACTAGTACTGGGGCCAACGTCCTGACTTTC. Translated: CASSLTSTGANVLTF.

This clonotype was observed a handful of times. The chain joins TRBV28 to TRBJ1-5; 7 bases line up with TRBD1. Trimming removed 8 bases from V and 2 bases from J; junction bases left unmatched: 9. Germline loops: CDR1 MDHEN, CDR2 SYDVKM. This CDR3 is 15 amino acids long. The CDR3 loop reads CASVQTGMGNQPQHF. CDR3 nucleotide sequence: TGTGCCAGCGTCCAGACAGGGATGGGCAATCAGCCCCAGCATTTT. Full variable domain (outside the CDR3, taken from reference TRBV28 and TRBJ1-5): DVKVTQSSRYLVKRTGEKVFLECVQDMDHENMFWYRQDPGLGLRLIYFSYDVKMKEKGDIPEGYSVSREKKERFSLILESASTNQTSMYLCASVQTGMGNQPQHFGDGTRLSIL.

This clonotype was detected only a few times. The CDR3 sequence: CASSYSVYEQYF. The CDR3 bases are TGTGCCAGCAGTTACTCAGTCTACGAGCAGTACTTC. The chain is built from TRBV6-2 or TRBV6-3 and TRBJ2-7; no definite D call. The CDR3 length is 12 residues. V gave up 0 bases and J gave up 3 bases, with 3 bases separating them. Germline CDR1 and CDR2: MNHEY and SVGEGT.

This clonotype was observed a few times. The CDR3 sequence: CASSASSGGLSYNEQFF. The CDR3 DNA reads as TGTGCCAGCAGCGCTTCTAGCGGGGGCCTCTCCTACAATGAGCAGTTCTTC. V and J are TRBV7-2 and TRBJ2-1; TRBD2 matches 10 bases. The V gene end was trimmed by 5 bases and the J gene end by 0 bases; junction bases not matched to a gene: 7. CDR3 length equals 17 residues. In germline, CDR1 is SGHTA, CDR2 FQGNSA.

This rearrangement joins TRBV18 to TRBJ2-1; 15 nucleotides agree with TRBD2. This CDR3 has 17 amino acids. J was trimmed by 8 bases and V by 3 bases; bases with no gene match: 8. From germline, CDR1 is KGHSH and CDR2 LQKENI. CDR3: CASSPWTSGGAMDEQFF. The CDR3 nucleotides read TGTGCCAGCTCACCTTGGACTAGCGGGGGGGCGATGGATGAGCAGTTCTTC.

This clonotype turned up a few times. The CDR3 bases are TGTGCTAGTGGTTTGATACAGGGGGCAATAGGTAATCAGCCCCAGCATTTT. Protein product: CASGLIQGAIGNQPQHF. The rearrangement links TRBV12-5 to TRBJ1-5; 9 bases align to TRBD1. CDR1 is LGHNT, CDR2 FRNRAP, per germline. There are 17 residues in the CDR3. The junction had 9 bases not matched to a gene; V was cut back by 2 bases and J by 4 bases.

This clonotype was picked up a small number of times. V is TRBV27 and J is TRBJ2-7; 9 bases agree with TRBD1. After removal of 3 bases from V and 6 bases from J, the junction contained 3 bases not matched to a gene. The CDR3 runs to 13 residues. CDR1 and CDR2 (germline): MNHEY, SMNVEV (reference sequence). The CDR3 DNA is TGTGCCAGCAGTTTGGGACAGGGCCTCGAGCAGTACTTC. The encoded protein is CASSLGQGLEQYF.

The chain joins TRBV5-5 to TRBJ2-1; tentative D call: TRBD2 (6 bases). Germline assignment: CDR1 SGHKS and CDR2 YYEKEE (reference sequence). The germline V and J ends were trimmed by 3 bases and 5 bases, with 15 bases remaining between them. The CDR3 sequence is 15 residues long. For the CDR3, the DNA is TGTGCCAGCAGCTACGGGCGCGGGGCTGACAATGAGCAGTTCTTC. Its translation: CASSYGRGADNEQFF.

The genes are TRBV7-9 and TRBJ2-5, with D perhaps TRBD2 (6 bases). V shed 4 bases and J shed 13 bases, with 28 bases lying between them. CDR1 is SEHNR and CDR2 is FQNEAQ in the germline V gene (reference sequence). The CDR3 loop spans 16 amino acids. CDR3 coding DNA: TGTGCCAGCAGCTCGATGGTGGGCCTCAATGGGGGGTCTTCGTACTTC. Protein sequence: CASSSMVGLNGGSSYF.

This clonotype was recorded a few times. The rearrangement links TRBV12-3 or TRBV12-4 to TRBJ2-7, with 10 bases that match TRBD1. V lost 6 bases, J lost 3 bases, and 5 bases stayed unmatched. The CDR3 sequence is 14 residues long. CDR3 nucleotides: TGTGCCAGCAGCGCTGGGACAGGGGTCTACGAGCAGTACGTC. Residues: CASSAGTGVYEQYV.

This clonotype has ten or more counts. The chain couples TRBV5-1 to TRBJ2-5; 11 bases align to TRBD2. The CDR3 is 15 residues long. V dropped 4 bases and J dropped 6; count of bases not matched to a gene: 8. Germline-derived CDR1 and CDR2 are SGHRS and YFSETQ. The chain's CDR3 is CASSERTSGGKTQYF. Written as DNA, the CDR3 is TGCGCCAGCAGCGAGCGAACTAGCGGGGGCAAGACCCAGTACTTC.

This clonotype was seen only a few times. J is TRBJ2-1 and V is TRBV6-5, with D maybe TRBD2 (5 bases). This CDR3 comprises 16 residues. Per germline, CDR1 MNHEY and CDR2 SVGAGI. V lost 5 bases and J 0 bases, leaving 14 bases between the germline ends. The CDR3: CASSPEGEVSYNEQFF. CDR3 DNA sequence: TGTGCCAGCAGTCCAGAGGGAGAGGTCTCCTACAATGAGCAGTTCTTC.

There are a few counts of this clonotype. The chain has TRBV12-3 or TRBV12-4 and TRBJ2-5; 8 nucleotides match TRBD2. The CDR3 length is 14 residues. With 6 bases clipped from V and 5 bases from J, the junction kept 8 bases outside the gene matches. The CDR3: CASSPAGVLETQYF. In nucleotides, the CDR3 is TGTGCCAGCAGCCCAGCGGGGGTTCTGGAGACCCAGTACTTC.

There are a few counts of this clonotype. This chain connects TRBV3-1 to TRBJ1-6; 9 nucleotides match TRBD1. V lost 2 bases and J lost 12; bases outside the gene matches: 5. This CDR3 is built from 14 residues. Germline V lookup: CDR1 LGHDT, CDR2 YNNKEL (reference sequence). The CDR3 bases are TGTGCCAGCAGCCAACGGGGACAGGGACAACCCCTCCACTTT. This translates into CASSQRGQGQPLHF.

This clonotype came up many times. CDR3 DNA: TGTGCCAGCACTAGCAGTTTTTACAATGAGCAGTTCTTC. Protein product: CASTSSFYNEQFF. The V call is TRBV14, the J call TRBJ2-1, with D possibly being TRBD2 (5 bases). In germline, CDR1 is SGHDN, CDR2 FVKESK. The CDR3 has 13 amino acids. Deletions cut 7 bases from V and 4 bases from J, with 11 bases between.

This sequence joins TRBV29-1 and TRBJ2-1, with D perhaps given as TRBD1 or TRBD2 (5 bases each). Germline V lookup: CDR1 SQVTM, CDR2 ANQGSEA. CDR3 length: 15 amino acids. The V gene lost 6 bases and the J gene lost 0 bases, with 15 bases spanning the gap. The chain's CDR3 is CSVYGTTSSYNEQFF. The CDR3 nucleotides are TGCAGCGTGTACGGGACCACCAGCTCCTACAATGAGCAGTTCTTC.

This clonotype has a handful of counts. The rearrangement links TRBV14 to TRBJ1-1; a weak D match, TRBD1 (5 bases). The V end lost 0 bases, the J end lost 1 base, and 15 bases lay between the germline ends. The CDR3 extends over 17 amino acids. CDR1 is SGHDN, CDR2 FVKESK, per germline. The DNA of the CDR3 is TGTGCCAGCAGCCAAGATCGTATGGAGGGACCGAACACTGAAGCTTTCTTT. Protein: CASSQDRMEGPNTEAFF.

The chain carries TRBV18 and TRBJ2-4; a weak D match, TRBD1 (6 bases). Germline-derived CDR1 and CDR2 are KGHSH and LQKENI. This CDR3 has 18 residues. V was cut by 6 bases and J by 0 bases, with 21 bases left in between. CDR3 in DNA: TGTGCCAGCTCGCCAACTCCCACGGGACAATCAGCCAAAAACATTCAGTACTTC. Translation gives CASSPTPTGQSAKNIQYF. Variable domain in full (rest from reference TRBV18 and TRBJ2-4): NAGVMQNPRHLVRRRGQEARLRCSPMKGHSHVYWYRQLPEEGLKFMVYLQKENIIDESGMPKERFSAEFPKEGPSILRIQQVVRGDSAAYFCASSPTPTGQSAKNIQYFGAGTRLSVL.

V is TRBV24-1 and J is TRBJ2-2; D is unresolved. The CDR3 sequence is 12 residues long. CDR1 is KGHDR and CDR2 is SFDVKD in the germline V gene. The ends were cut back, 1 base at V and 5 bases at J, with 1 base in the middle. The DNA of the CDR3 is TGTGCCACCAGTGATTTTACCGGGGAGCTGTTTTTT. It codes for CATSDFTGELFF.

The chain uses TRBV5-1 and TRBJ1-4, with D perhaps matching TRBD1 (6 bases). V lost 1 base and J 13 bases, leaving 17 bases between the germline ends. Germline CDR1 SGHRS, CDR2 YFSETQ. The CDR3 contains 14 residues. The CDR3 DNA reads TGCGCCAGCAGCTTGAGAGGACAGTCCGGCGGACTGTTTTTT. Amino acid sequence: CASSLRGQSGGLFF.

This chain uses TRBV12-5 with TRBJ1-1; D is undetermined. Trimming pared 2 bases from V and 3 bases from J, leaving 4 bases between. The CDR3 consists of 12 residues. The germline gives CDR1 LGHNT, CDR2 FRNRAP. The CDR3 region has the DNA TGTGCTAGTGGTTTGTTGGACACTGAAGCTTTCTTT. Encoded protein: CASGLLDTEAFF.